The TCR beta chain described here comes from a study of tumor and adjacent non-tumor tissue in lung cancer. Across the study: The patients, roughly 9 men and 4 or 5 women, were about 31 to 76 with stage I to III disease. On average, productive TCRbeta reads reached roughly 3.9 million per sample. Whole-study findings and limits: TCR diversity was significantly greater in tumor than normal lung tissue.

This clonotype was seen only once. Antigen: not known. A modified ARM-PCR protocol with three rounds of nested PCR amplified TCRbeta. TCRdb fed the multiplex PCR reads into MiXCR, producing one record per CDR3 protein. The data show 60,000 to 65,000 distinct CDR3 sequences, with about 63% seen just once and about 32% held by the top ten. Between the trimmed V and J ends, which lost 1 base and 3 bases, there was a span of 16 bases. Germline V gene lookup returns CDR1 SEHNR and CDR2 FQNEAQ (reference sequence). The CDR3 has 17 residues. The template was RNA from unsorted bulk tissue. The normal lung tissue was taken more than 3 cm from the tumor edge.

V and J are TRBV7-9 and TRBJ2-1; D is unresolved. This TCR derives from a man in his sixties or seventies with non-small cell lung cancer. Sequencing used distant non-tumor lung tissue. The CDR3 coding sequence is TGTGCCAGCAGCTTAGTCATGGCCAATGCTCTCTACAATGAGCAGTTCTTC. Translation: CASSLVMANALYNEQFF.